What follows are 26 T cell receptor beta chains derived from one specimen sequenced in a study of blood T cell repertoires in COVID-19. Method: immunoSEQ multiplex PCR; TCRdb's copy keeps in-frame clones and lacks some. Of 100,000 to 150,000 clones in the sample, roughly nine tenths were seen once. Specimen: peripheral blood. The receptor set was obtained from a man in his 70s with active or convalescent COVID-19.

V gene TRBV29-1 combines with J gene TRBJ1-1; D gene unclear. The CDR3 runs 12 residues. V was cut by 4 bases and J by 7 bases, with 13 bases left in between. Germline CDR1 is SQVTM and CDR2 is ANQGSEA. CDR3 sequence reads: CSVGSQSSEAFF. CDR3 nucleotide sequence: TGCAGCGTTGGGTCTCAAAGTAGTGAAGCTTTCTTT.

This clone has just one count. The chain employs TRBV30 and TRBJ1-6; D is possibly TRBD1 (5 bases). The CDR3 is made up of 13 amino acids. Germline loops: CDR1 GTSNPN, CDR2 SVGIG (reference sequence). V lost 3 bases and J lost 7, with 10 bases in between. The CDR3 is CAWSSTENSPLHF. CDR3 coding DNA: TGTGCCTGGAGCTCGACAGAGAATTCACCCCTCCACTTT.

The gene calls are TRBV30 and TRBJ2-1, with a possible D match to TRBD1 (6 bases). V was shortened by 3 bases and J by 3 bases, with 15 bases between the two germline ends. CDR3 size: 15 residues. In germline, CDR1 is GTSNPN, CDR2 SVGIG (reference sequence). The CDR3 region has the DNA TGTGCCTGGAGGGACAGTAACCGCCTCTACAATGAGCAGTTCTTC. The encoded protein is CAWRDSNRLYNEQFF.

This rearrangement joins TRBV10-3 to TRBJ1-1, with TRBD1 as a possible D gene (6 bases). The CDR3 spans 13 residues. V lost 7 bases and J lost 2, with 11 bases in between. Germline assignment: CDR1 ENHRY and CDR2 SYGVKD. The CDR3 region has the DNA TGTGCCATCACGAACAGGGAAAACACTGAAGCTTTCTTT. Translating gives CAITNRENTEAFF.

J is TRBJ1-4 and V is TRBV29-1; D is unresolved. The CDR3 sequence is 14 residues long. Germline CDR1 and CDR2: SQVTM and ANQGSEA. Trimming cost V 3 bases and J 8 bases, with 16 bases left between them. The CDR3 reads CSVEGGEISEKLFF. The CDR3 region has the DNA TGCAGCGTTGAGGGCGGGGAGATTTCCGAAAAACTGTTTTTT. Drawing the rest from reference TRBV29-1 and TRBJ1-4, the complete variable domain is SAVISQKPSRDICQRGTSLTIQCQVDSQVTMMFWYRQQPGQSLTLIATANQGSEATYESGFVIDKFPISRPNLTFSTLTVSNMSPEDSSIYLCSVEGGEISEKLFFGSGTQLSVL.

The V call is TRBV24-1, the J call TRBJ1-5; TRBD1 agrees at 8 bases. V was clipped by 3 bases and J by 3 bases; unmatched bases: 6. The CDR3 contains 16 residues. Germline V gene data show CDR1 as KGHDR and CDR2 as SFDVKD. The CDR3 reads CATSDAGTGYNQPQHF. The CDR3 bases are TGTGCCACCAGTGATGCCGGGACAGGATACAATCAGCCCCAGCATTTT.

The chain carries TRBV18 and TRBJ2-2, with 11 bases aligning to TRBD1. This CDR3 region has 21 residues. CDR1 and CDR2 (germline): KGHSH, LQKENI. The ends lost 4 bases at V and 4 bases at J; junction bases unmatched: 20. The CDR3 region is CASSRSGQGALSENRTGELFF. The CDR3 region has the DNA TGTGCCAGCTCACGGTCCGGACAGGGGGCGCTTAGCGAGAACCGCACCGGGGAGCTGTTTTTT.

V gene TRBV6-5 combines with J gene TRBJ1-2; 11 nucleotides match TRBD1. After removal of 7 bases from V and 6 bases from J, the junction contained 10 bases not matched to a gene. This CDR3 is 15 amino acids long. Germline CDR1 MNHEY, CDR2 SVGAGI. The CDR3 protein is CASTAGTGGRDGYTF. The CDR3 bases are TGTGCCAGCACTGCCGGGACAGGGGGTCGAGATGGCTACACCTTC.

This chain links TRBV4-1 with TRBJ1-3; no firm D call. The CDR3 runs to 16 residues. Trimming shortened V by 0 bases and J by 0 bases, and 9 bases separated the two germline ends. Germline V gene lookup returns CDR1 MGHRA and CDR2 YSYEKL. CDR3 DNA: TGCGCCAGCAGCCAAGACCCCGGGATCTCTGGAAACACCATATATTTT. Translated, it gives CASSQDPGISGNTIYF.

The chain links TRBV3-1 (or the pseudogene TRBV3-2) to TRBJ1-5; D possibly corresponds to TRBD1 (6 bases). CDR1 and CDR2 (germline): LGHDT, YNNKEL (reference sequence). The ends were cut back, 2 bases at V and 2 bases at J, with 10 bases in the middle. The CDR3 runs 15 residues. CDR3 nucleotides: TGTGCCAGCAGCCAACAAGGGGGTGGCAATCAGCCCCAGCATTTT. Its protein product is CASSQQGGGNQPQHF.

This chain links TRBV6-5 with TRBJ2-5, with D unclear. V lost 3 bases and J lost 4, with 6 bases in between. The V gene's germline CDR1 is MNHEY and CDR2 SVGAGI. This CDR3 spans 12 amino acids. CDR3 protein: CASSYPGETQYF. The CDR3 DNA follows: TGTGCCAGCAGTTATCCCGGAGAGACCCAGTACTTC.

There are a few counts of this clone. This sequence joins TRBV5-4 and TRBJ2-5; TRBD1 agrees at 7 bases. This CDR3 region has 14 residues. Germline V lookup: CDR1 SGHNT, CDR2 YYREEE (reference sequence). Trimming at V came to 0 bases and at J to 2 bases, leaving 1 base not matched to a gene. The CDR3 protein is CASSLARGQETQYF. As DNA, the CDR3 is TGTGCCAGCAGCTTGGCCAGGGGGCAAGAGACCCAGTACTTC.

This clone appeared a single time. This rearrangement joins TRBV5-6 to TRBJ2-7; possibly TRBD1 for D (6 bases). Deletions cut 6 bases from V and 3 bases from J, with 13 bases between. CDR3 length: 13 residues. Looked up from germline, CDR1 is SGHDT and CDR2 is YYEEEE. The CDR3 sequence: CASTMDSDYEQYF. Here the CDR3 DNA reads TGTGCCAGCACCATGGACAGTGACTACGAGCAGTACTTC.

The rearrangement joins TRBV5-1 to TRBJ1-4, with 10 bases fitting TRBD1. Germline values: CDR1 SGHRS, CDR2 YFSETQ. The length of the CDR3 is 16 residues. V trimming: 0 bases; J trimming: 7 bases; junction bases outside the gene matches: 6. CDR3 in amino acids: CASSLAPGTGAEKLFF. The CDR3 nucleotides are TGCGCCAGCAGCTTGGCCCCAGGGACAGGGGCTGAAAAACTGTTTTTT. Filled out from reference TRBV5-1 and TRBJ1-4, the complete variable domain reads KAGVTQTPRYLIKTRGQQVTLSCSPISGHRSVSWYQQTPGQGLQFLFEYFSETQRNKGNFPGRFSGRQFSNSRSEMNVSTLELGDSALYLCASSLAPGTGAEKLFFGSGTQLSVL.

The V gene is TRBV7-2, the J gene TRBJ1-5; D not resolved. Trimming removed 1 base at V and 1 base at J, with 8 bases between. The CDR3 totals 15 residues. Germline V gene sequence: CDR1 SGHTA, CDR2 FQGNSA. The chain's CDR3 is CASSLVVGSNQPQHF. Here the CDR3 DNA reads TGTGCCAGCAGCTTAGTAGTGGGCAGCAATCAGCCCCAGCATTTT.

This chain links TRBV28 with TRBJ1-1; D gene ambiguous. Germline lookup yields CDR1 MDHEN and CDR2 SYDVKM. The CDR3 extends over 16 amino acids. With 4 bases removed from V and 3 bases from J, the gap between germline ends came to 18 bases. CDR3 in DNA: TGTGCCAGCAGTTCCCGGACTGGGAGGAGGGACACTGAAGCTTTCTTT. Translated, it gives CASSSRTGRRDTEAFF.

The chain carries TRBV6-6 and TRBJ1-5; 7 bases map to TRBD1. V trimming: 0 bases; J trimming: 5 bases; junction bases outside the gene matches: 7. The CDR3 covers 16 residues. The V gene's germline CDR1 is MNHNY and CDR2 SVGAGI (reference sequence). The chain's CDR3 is CASSYSTGSGDQPQHF. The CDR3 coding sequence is TGTGCCAGCAGTTACTCGACAGGGAGTGGGGATCAGCCCCAGCATTTT.

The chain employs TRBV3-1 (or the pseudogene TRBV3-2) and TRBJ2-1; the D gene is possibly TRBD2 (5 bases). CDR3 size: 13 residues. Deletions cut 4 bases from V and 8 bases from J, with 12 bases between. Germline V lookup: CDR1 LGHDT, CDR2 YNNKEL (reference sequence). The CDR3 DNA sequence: TGTGCCAGCAGCCGCATGGTGCGGGATGAGCAGTTCTTC. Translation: CASSRMVRDEQFF.

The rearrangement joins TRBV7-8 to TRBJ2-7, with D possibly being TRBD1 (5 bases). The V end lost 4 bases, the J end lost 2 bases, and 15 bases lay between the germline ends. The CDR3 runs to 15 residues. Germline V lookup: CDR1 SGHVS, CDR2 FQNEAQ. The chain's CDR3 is CASSSRAAAAYEQYF. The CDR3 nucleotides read TGTGCCAGCAGCTCCAGGGCCGCCGCCGCCTACGAGCAGTACTTC.

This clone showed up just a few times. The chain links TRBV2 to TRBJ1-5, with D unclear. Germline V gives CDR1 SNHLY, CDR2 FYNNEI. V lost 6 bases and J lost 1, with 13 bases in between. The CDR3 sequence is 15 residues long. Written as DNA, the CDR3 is TGTGCCAGCAGGGCAATAACGGGGAGCAATCAGCCCCAGCATTTT. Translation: CASRAITGSNQPQHF.

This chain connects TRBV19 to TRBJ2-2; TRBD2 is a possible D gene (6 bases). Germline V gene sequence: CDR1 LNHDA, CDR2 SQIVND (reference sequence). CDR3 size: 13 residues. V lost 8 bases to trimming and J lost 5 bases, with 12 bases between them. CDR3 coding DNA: TGTGCCAGTTCCTTCCGGGGGACCGGGGAGCTGTTTTTT. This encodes CASSFRGTGELFF.

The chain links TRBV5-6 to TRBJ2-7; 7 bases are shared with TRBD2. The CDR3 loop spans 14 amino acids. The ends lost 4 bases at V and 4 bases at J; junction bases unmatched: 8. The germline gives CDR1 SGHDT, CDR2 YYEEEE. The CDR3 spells CASSRAGLGYEQYF. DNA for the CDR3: TGTGCCAGCAGCAGAGCGGGACTTGGGTACGAGCAGTACTTC. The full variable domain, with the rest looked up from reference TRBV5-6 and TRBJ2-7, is DAGVTQSPTHLIKTRGQQVTLRCSPKSGHDTVSWYQQALGQGPQFIFQYYEEEERQRGNFPDRFSGHQFPNYSSELNVNALLLGDSALYLCASSRAGLGYEQYFGPGTRLTVT.

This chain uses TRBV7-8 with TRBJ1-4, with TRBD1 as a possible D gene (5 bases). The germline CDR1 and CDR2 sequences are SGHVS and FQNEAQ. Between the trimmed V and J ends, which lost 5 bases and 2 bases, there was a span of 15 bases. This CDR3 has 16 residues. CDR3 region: CASSPGAGRTNEKLFF. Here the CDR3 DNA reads TGTGCCAGCAGCCCCGGTGCGGGACGGACTAATGAAAAACTGTTTTTT. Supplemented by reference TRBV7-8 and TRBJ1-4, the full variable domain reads GAGVSQSPRYKVAKRGQDVALRCDPISGHVSLFWYQQALGQGPEFLTYFQNEAQLDKSGLPSDRFFAERPEGSVSTLKIQRTQQEDSAVYLCASSPGAGRTNEKLFFGSGTQLSVL.

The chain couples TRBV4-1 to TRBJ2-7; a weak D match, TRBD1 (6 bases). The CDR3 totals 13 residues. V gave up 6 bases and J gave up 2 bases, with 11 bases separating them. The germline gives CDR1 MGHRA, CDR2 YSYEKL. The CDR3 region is CASSLDRAYEQYF. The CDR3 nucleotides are TGCGCCAGCAGTCTGGACAGAGCCTACGAGCAGTACTTC.

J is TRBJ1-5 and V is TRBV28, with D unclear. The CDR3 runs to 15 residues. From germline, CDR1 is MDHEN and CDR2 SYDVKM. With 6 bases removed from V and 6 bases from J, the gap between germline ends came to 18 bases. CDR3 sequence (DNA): TGTGCCAGCAGGCGCGAGGGAGGGAATAGTCAGCCCCAGCATTTT. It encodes CASRREGGNSQPQHF.

Written as DNA, the CDR3 is TGTGCCACCAGTGCTTGGGCGGCGGGTGGTGAGCAGTTCTTC. Its translation is CATSAWAAGGEQFF. The J gene is TRBJ2-1, the V gene TRBV24-1, with a tentative D call TRBD2 (5 bases). Per germline, CDR1 KGHDR and CDR2 SFDVKD. There are 14 residues in the CDR3. Trimming stripped 5 bases from V and 9 bases from J, with 16 bases between.